This entry lists 20 T cell receptor beta chains sequenced from one sample in a study of blood T cell repertoires in COVID-19. Method: immunoSEQ multiplex PCR; TCRdb's copy keeps in-frame clones and lacks some. Of about 400,000 clones detected, more than 75% appear once; the ten largest clones hold roughly 2%. The sequenced sample consisted of PBMCs or T cells enriched from blood (not recorded which). The receptor source for this set is a man aged 35-49 years in a cohort exposed to, infected with or recovered from COVID-19 (not recorded which).

The V call is TRBV15, the J call TRBJ1-2; D not certain. With 1 base removed from V and 4 bases from J, the gap between germline ends came to 13 bases. The CDR3 loop spans 15 amino acids. Germline V gene data show CDR1 as LNHNV and CDR2 as YYDKDF (reference sequence). The CDR3 DNA reads as TGTGCCACCAGCAGAGCCCATCAGGCGATCTATGGCTACACCTTC. It is translated as CATSRAHQAIYGYTF. The full variable domain, rest sourced from reference TRBV15 and TRBJ1-2, is DAMVIQNPRYQVTQFGKPVTLSCSQTLNHNVMYWYQQKSSQAPKLLFHYYDKDFNNEADTPDNFQSRRPNTSFCFLDIRSPGLGDTAMYLCATSRAHQAIYGYTFGSGTRLTVV.

V is TRBV28 and J is TRBJ1-1; D is uncertain. V was pared by 6 bases and J by 4 bases, with 9 bases between. Germline CDR1 reads MDHEN; CDR2 reads SYDVKM. This CDR3 spans 12 amino acids. The CDR3 reads CASRWSGTEAFF. CDR3 sequence (DNA): TGTGCCAGCAGGTGGAGCGGCACTGAAGCTTTCTTT.

The rearrangement joins TRBV9 to TRBJ2-5; no clear D gene. Germline lookup yields CDR1 SGDLS and CDR2 YYNGEE. V was pared by 2 bases and J by 5 bases, with 10 bases between. The CDR3 consists of 13 residues. CDR3 protein: CASSVGQWETQYF. The DNA of the CDR3 is TGTGCCAGCAGCGTTGGGCAGTGGGAGACCCAGTACTTC.

For the CDR3, the DNA is TGTGCCAGCTCACCCCGGACAGGGATATTGTACGAGCAGTACTTC. Protein sequence: CASSPRTGILYEQYF. This sequence joins TRBV18 and TRBJ2-7, with 8 bases fitting TRBD1. The CDR3 covers 15 residues. V gave up 3 bases and J gave up 4 bases; unmatched junction bases: 8. Looked up from germline, CDR1 is KGHSH and CDR2 is LQKENI.

The table lists this clone with a few counts. The chain recombines TRBV3-1 (or the pseudogene TRBV3-2) with TRBJ1-1; TRBD1 might be the D (6 bases). Germline V gene data show CDR1 as LGHDT and CDR2 as YNNKEL (reference sequence). Trimming took 1 base from V and 4 from J, leaving 16 bases between them. This CDR3 comprises 16 residues. CDR3 in DNA: TGTGCCAGCAGCCAAGCACGGGGGGCGGCGGGCACTGAAGCTTTCTTT. It specifies CASSQARGAAGTEAFF.

The rearrangement uses TRBV27 and TRBJ2-7, with TRBD1 matching 9 bases. After removal of 4 bases from V and 5 bases from J, the junction contained 6 bases not matched to a gene. The CDR3 consists of 14 residues. Germline V gene lookup returns CDR1 MNHEY and CDR2 SMNVEV (reference sequence). The CDR3 sequence is CASSSGTGQDEQYF. The CDR3 DNA reads TGTGCCAGCAGTTCCGGGACAGGGCAGGACGAGCAGTACTTC.

This chain joins TRBV6-4 and TRBJ2-2; D is possibly TRBD1 (5 bases). V was shortened by 7 bases and J by 2 bases, with 8 bases between the two germline ends. The CDR3 sequence is 13 residues long. Germline lookup yields CDR1 MRHNA and CDR2 SNTAGT. The CDR3 DNA reads as TGTGCCAGCATACGGACAAACACCGGGGAGCTGTTTTTT. Translation gives CASIRTNTGELFF.

This chain uses TRBV7-2 with TRBJ2-7, with D possibly TRBD1 on 5 matching bases. Per the germline V gene, CDR1 is SGHTA and CDR2 is FQGNSA. This CDR3 region has 14 residues. Trimming stripped 5 bases from V and 1 base from J, with 12 bases between. CDR3 nucleotide sequence: TGTGCCAGCAGCACCAGGGTACTATCCTACGAGCAGTACTTC. Its protein is CASSTRVLSYEQYF.

The gene calls are TRBV21-1 and TRBJ1-3. TRBV21-1 is a pseudogene segment. The CDR3 has 15 residues. As DNA, the CDR3 is TGTGCCAGCAGCAAAACGTCAGCCGGGAGAAACACCATATATTTT. This codes for CASSKTSAGRNTIYF.

The chain employs TRBV6-5 and TRBJ1-2, with 9 bases lining up with TRBD1. Trimming cost V 5 bases and J 6 bases; bases outside gene matches: 4. Germline assignment: CDR1 MNHEY and CDR2 SVGAGI. The CDR3 is made up of 13 amino acids. The CDR3 protein is CASSRDRVDGYTF. CDR3 bases: TGTGCCAGCAGTCGGGACAGGGTTGATGGCTACACCTTC.

The gene calls are TRBV4-1 and TRBJ2-4; TRBD2 matches at 10 bases. V gave up 2 bases and J gave up 8 bases; unmatched junction bases: 9. CDR3 size: 16 residues. CDR1 and CDR2 from the germline V gene are MGHRA and YSYEKL. CDR3 sequence (DNA): TGCGCCAGCAGCCAAAGCCCTAGCGGGAGATTAGACATTCAGTACTTC. It is translated as CASSQSPSGRLDIQYF.

Details on this clone: One end of the junction varies from germline; a read error may be responsible. The CDR3 region has the DNA TGTGCCAGCAGTTTAGGGGTAGCGGGAGGGTCCTCCAATGAGCAGTTCTTC. Translation gives CASSLGVAGGSSNEQFF. The chain recombines TRBV27 with TRBJ2-1, with 11 bases identical to TRBD2. The CDR3 spans 17 residues. The V gene's germline CDR1 is MNHEY and CDR2 SMNVEV (reference sequence).

V usage is TRBV6-5 and J usage is TRBJ1-2; 8 nucleotides align to TRBD1. Germline assignment: CDR1 MNHEY and CDR2 SVGAGI. Trimming at V came to 0 bases and at J to 4 bases, leaving 7 bases not matched to a gene. The CDR3 runs 16 residues. In nucleotides, the CDR3 is TGTGCCAGCAGTTACTCGATGGGGACAGGAATCTATGGCTACACCTTC. It encodes CASSYSMGTGIYGYTF.

This clone was seen more than once but under ten times. V and J are TRBV3-1 (or the pseudogene TRBV3-2) and TRBJ2-5; no clear D. The CDR3 totals 12 residues. The V end lost 4 bases, the J end lost 7 bases, and 10 bases lay between the germline ends. Germline-derived CDR1 and CDR2 are LGHDT and YNNKEL (reference sequence). The CDR3 is CASSRVVGTQYF. The CDR3 DNA is TGTGCCAGCAGCCGAGTGGTCGGGACCCAGTACTTC.

A remark on this clone: At the DNA level, this CDR3 is encoded by other sequences in the same sample as well. The chain combines TRBV5-4 with TRBJ1-2; perhaps TRBD1 as D (6 bases). Trimming cost V 4 bases and J 0 bases, with 10 bases left between them. CDR1 is SGHNT, CDR2 YYREEE, per germline (reference sequence). The CDR3 spans 14 residues. The CDR3 coding sequence is TGTGCCAGCAGCCTGGACAGATCTAACTATGGCTACACCTTC. The encoded protein is CASSLDRSNYGYTF.

V gene TRBV27 combines with J gene TRBJ2-3; 11 nucleotides match TRBD2. Germline CDR1 reads MNHEY; CDR2 reads SMNVEV (reference sequence). V shed 7 bases and J 2 bases; nucleotides not matched to a gene: 11. The length of the CDR3 is 17 residues. The DNA of the CDR3 is TGTGCCAGCAAAATACTAGCGGGAGACCGGGCCACAGATACGCAGTATTTT. Its translation: CASKILAGDRATDTQYF.

The rearrangement uses TRBV2 and TRBJ1-5; D uncertain. Germline CDR1 reads SNHLY; CDR2 reads FYNNEI. Trimming removed 5 bases at V and 2 bases at J, with 13 bases between. This CDR3 contains 15 residues. CDR3 nucleotide sequence: TGTGCCAGCAGTATCCCCGACACGCGCAATCAGCCCCAGCATTTT. Translated, it gives CASSIPDTRNQPQHF. The full variable domain, in which reference TRBV2 and TRBJ1-5 provide the parts outside the CDR3, is EPEVTQTPSHQVTQMGQEVILRCVPISNHLYFYWYRQILGQKVEFLVSFYNNEISEKSEIFDDQFSVERPDGSNFTLKIRSTKLEDSAMYFCASSIPDTRNQPQHFGDGTRLSIL.

The rearrangement links TRBV25-1 to TRBJ1-2; maybe TRBD1 (6 bases). Germline-derived CDR1 and CDR2 are MGHDK and SYGVNS. The CDR3 loop spans 13 amino acids. Trimming cost V 2 bases and J 7 bases, with 11 bases left between them. The CDR3 region has the DNA TGTGCCAGCAGTGAAACGGGGGGCTTTGGCTACACCTTC. Amino acid sequence: CASSETGGFGYTF.

The gene calls are TRBV11-2 and TRBJ2-1; 7 bases agree with TRBD1. CDR1 is SGHAT, CDR2 FQNNGV, per germline. This CDR3 has 13 residues. V lost 5 bases and J lost 6; bases outside the gene matches: 4. CDR3: CASSVNRGNEQFF. The DNA of the CDR3 is TGTGCCAGCAGCGTAAACAGGGGCAATGAGCAGTTCTTC. The full variable domain, its missing parts supplied by reference TRBV11-2 and TRBJ2-1, is EAGVAQSPRYKIIEKRQSVAFWCNPISGHATLYWYQQILGQGPKLLIQFQNNGVVDDSQLPKDRFSAERLKGVDSTLKIQPAKLEDSAVYLCASSVNRGNEQFFGPGTRLTVL.

This sequence joins TRBV20-1 and TRBJ1-2; D perhaps matches TRBD1 (5 bases). This CDR3 has 14 amino acids. Germline V CDR1 and CDR2: DFQATT, SNEGSKA (reference sequence). Trimming removed 3 bases at V and 3 bases at J, with 14 bases between. Written as DNA, the CDR3 is TGCAGTGCTAGTGACCCTACGACAGACTATGGCTACACCTTC. This encodes CSASDPTTDYGYTF.